Detailed here is one TCR beta chain. Its cognate antigen is unknown. CDR1 MGHRA and CDR2 YSYEKL come from the germline V gene. This CDR3 region has 15 residues. With 0 bases removed from V and 0 bases from J, the gap between germline ends came to 8 bases. This entry belongs to a study of T-cell reconstitution after alpha-beta-depleted transplantation in children. General study results and limits: Several hundred rapidly expanded clones from non-depleted graft cells reportedly supplied alpha-beta T cells about two months post-transplant. Once a year had passed after transplant, T-cell counts and diversity came mostly from newly produced T cells. Some patients showed high day-60 TCRbeta diversity, which derived from surviving recipient T cells and thymic progenitors.

The TCRbeta library was prepared with unique molecular identifiers. TCRdb itself ran the PCR reads through MiXCR, one entry per CDR3 protein. Of under 400,000 distinct CDR3 sequences in the sample, 23% were seen once. This receptor was taken from a male patient between 10 and 17 years old who had a stem cell transplant for acute lymphoblastic leukemia, so the T cells may come from the graft donor. Sequences were derived from PBMCs, mostly from graft donor cells, sampled 180 days after TCRalphabeta/CD19-depleted stem cell transplant. This rearrangement joins TRBV4-1 to TRBJ1-2; D unresolved. The CDR3 spells CASSQETRANYGYTF. DNA for the CDR3: TGCGCCAGCAGCCAAGAAACAAGAGCTAACTATGGCTACACCTTC.